The next 8 T cell receptor beta chains were all read from a single sample in a study of T cell changes during pregnancy in multiple sclerosis. The assay was immunoSEQ multiplex PCR, and TCRdb's table has in-frame clones only and misses some. The sample lists some 59,000 clones; roughly 93% were seen once. The sequences come from peripheral blood, collected in the second trimester of pregnancy. The receptors here all came from a female donor with multiple sclerosis, enrolled in a pregnancy study.

The gene calls are TRBV2 and TRBJ2-2; D not resolved. Germline CDR1 and CDR2: SNHLY and FYNNEI. This CDR3 is built from 13 residues. Between the trimmed V and J ends, which lost 4 bases and 7 bases, there was a span of 10 bases. The CDR3 DNA is TGTGCCAGCAGTGGGCAGAACCACGGGGAGCTGTTTTTT. Translated, it gives CASSGQNHGELFF.

The CDR3 DNA is TGTGCCAGCAGCTTGGAAGGGGGCGCGAGGGCCAACGTCCTGACTTTC. This translates into CASSLEGGARANVLTF. V usage is TRBV5-5 and J usage is TRBJ2-6; TRBD1 matches at 7 bases. CDR1 and CDR2 (germline): SGHKS, YYEKEE (reference sequence). The CDR3 consists of 16 residues. V lost 0 bases, J lost 5 bases, and 5 bases stayed unmatched.

Note on this clone: Compared with germline, one end of the junction differs, possibly owing to a read error. V gene TRBV2 combines with J gene TRBJ1-5, with D possibly TRBD1 on 5 matching bases. Germline V gene sequence: CDR1 SNHLY, CDR2 FYNNEI. This CDR3 spans 11 amino acids. Here the CDR3 reads CASSEAGTQIF. CDR3 bases: TGTGCCAGCAGTGAGGCGGGGACGCAAATTTTT.

The rearrangement uses TRBV27 and TRBJ2-7, with 10 positions matching TRBD1. The CDR3 has 16 amino acids. The germline gives CDR1 MNHEY, CDR2 SMNVEV (reference sequence). J was trimmed by 5 bases and V by 3 bases; bases with no gene match: 10. For the CDR3, the DNA is TGTGCCAGCAGTTTCCGACTCCGGGACAGGGGCGACGAGCAGTACTTC. Protein product: CASSFRLRDRGDEQYF.

The CDR3 bases are TGTGCCAGCTCACCAAAGGGACTAGGAGAGACCCAGTACTTC. It specifies CASSPKGLGETQYF. The chain joins TRBV18 to TRBJ2-5; 8 nucleotides agree with TRBD2. J was trimmed by 4 bases and V by 2 bases; bases with no gene match: 3. This CDR3 spans 14 amino acids. The germline CDR1 and CDR2 sequences are KGHSH and LQKENI.

The V and J genes are TRBV7-9 and TRBJ1-6; 10 bases map to TRBD1. J gave up 9 bases and V 6 bases, and 8 bases lay outside the gene matches. Germline CDR1 and CDR2: SEHNR and FQNEAQ (reference sequence). The CDR3 contains 15 residues. The CDR3 bases are TGTGCCAGCAGTCGAGAGACAGGGGGCGGTTCACCCCTCCACTTT. It yields the protein CASSRETGGGSPLHF.

V usage is TRBV27 and J usage is TRBJ1-1; D is uncertain. This CDR3 has 11 residues. Germline V gives CDR1 MNHEY, CDR2 SMNVEV (reference sequence). V was cut by 8 bases and J by 4 bases, with 8 bases left in between. The CDR3 region is CASRWATEAFF. CDR3 DNA: TGTGCCAGCCGTTGGGCCACTGAAGCTTTCTTT.

This clone was recorded only once. This chain uses TRBV11-2 with TRBJ2-7; TRBD2 might be the D (6 bases). The CDR3 covers 14 residues. Per the germline V gene, CDR1 is SGHAT and CDR2 is FQNNGV. The ends were cut back, 4 bases at V and 3 bases at J, with 13 bases in the middle. As DNA, the CDR3 is TGTGCCAGCAGCTGGGAGGTTGCGGGCTACGAGCAGTACTTC. It is translated as CASSWEVAGYEQYF.